Following are 20 T cell receptor beta chains from one sample sequenced in a study of CD8+CD57+ T cells in acquired aplastic anemia. For CDR3 and TCR beta VDJ profiling, genomic DNA was the template used. TCRdb reprocessed the reads via MiXCR and lists one record per CDR3 protein. The sample has hundreds of thousands of distinct CDR3 sequences; less than 85% are singletons. All sequencing subjects had displayed CD8+CD57+ cell expansion on flow cytometry. Material for sequencing was sorted CD4+, CD8+, or CD8+CD57+ T cells (not recorded which) from PBMCs. All receptors come from a human donor with aplastic anemia.

Turning to this clonotype: This likely comes from a read error, as the CDR3 has no conserved phenylalanine or tryptophan at its end. It is unclear where the CDR3 begins or ends on the DNA, so no DNA is shown, and the CDR3 is as TCRdb lists it. The chain carries TRBV7-9 and TRBJ2-3; the table assigns TRBD2, which was not confirmed against the DNA. The CDR3 is 13 amino acids long, termini counted. CDR1 is SEHNR and CDR2 is FQNEAQ in the germline V gene (reference sequence). The CDR3 loop reads CASSVGEKSYEQY.

The J gene is TRBJ2-7, the V gene TRBV15; D possibly corresponds to TRBD2 (6 bases). The CDR3 sequence is 14 residues long. From germline, CDR1 is LNHNV and CDR2 YYDKDF (reference sequence). With 1 base removed from V and 9 bases from J, the gap between germline ends came to 16 bases. In DNA form, the CDR3 reads TGTGCCACCAGCAGAGGTATCCTAGCGTACAGGCAGTACTTC. This encodes CATSRGILAYRQYF.

As for this clonotype: Mismatch with germline at one junction end may stem from a read error. This chain uses TRBV2 with TRBJ1-6; D is uncertain. The CDR3 loop spans 16 amino acids. The germline V gene encodes CDR1 SNHLY and CDR2 FYNNEI. The CDR3 DNA follows: TGTGCCAGCAGCTTGGGGAAGGGCAGTGATAATTCACCCCACCACTTT. The encoded protein is CASSLGKGSDNSPHHF. Variable domain in full (rest from reference TRBV2 and TRBJ1-6): EPEVTQTPSHQVTQMGQEVILRCVPISNHLYFYWYRQILGQKVEFLVSFYNNEISEKSEIFDDQFSVERPDGSNFTLKIRSTKLEDSAMYFCASSLGKGSDNSPHHFGNGTRLTVT.

This rearrangement joins TRBV5-1 to TRBJ2-7; D is possibly TRBD1 (6 bases). The V and J ends lost 7 bases and 2 bases respectively, with 16 bases between them. The CDR3 covers 14 residues. Germline values: CDR1 SGHRS, CDR2 YFSETQ. This chain's CDR3 is CASRSGVMAYEQYF. The CDR3 DNA reads TGCGCCAGCCGGTCAGGGGTGATGGCCTACGAGCAGTACTTC.

The rearrangement uses TRBV7-6 and TRBJ2-7; TRBD1 agrees at 10 bases. Germline trimming cut 5 bases from V and 3 bases from J; bases unmatched to any gene: 1. Germline-derived CDR1 and CDR2 are SGHVS and FNYEAQ. The CDR3 sequence is 13 residues long. CDR3 coding DNA: TGTGCCAGCAGCCGGGACAGGGGCTACGAGCAGTACTTC. Translation: CASSRDRGYEQYF.

The rearrangement joins TRBV7-9 to TRBJ2-1; no clear D gene. Germline CDR1 and CDR2: SEHNR and FQNEAQ (reference sequence). The ends were cut back, 6 bases at V and 8 bases at J, with 14 bases in the middle. The CDR3 is 13 residues long. The CDR3 region is CASRDGEVHEQFF. The CDR3 DNA follows: TGTGCCAGCAGAGATGGCGAAGTCCATGAGCAGTTCTTC. The full variable domain, with the rest looked up from reference TRBV7-9 and TRBJ2-1, is DTGVSQNPRHKITKRGQNVTFRCDPISEHNRLYWYRQTLGQGPEFLTYFQNEAQLEKSRLLSDRFSAERPKGSFSTLEIQRTEQGDSAMYLCASRDGEVHEQFFGPGTRLTVL.

This chain connects TRBV10-3 to TRBJ2-7, with D tentatively TRBD1 (7 bases). Trimming pared 1 base from V and 1 base from J, leaving 20 bases between. There are 18 residues in the CDR3. CDR1 ENHRY and CDR2 SYGVKD come from the germline V gene. In nucleotides, the CDR3 is TGTGCCATCAGTGAGTACCAAGGGGGGACAGCCCCATCCTACGAGCAGTACGTC. Translated, it gives CAISEYQGGTAPSYEQYV.

About this clonotype: At one boundary the junction diverges from the germline segment, which might be a read error. V usage is TRBV5-1 and J usage is TRBJ2-3; 8 bases map to TRBD1. Germline V gene lookup returns CDR1 SGHRS and CDR2 YFSETQ. The CDR3 is 14 amino acids. CDR3 DNA: TGTGCCGGCAGATCAGAGGACAGGGTCCATACGCAGTATTTT. Translating it yields CAGRSEDRVHTQYF.

This clonotype was seen just once. At one of its ends the junction is not consistent with the germline gene, which may arise from a read error. The chain has TRBV7-2 and TRBJ2-7; TRBD1 might be the D (5 bases). The CDR3 totals 15 residues. Germline lookup yields CDR1 SGHTA and CDR2 FQGNSA. CDR3 amino acids: CASSSISSPGYGQYF. In nucleotides, the CDR3 is TGTGCCAGCAGTTCGATCAGTAGTCCAGGGTACGGGCAGTACTTC.

V is TRBV5-4 and J is TRBJ1-5, with a weak D call TRBD1 (5 bases). The CDR3 runs 13 residues. The V and J ends lost 2 bases and 6 bases respectively, with 9 bases between them. Germline V gene sequence: CDR1 SGHNT, CDR2 YYREEE (reference sequence). The CDR3 loop reads CASSFIGAQPQHF. Here the CDR3 DNA reads TGTGCCAGCAGCTTTATCGGGGCTCAGCCCCAGCATTTT.

Of note for this clonotype: The missing conserved phenylalanine or tryptophan at the end of this CDR3 makes a read error likely. Because the CDR3's place on the DNA is in doubt, the DNA is left out and the CDR3 is given as listed by TCRdb. The J gene is TRBJ2-3, the V gene TRBV7-2; TRBD1 is taken as the D call from the table, unchecked against the DNA. The CDR3 adds up to 13 amino acids, both ends counted. Per the germline V gene, CDR1 is SGHTA and CDR2 is FQGNSA. CDR3 protein: CASSEQGTWGETQ.

The count of this clonotype is one. Here the CDR3 omits its conserved ending phenylalanine or tryptophan, so a read error is the likely source. No DNA is shown, since the ends of the CDR3 on it are uncertain; the CDR3 is the one TCRdb lists. The chain combines TRBV7-8 with TRBJ1-6. From its first to its last residue, the CDR3 has 13 amino acids. Germline CDR1 SGHVS, CDR2 FQNEAQ. CDR3 sequence: CASSVGADPPPHY.

J is TRBJ1-2 and V is TRBV6-5, with D hard to call. There are 15 residues in the CDR3. The germline gives CDR1 MNHEY, CDR2 SVGAGI. Trimming took off 6 bases at V and 0 bases at J, with 14 bases between the two ends. The CDR3 DNA reads TGTGCCAGCAGGGGAGGAGATCTTACTAACTATGGCTACACCTTC. Translation: CASRGGDLTNYGYTF.

The DNA of the CDR3 is TGCGCCAGCAGTGTAGGACAGGGGGCATCTACTGGCTACACCTTC. This translates into CASSVGQGASTGYTF. V is TRBV10-2 and J is TRBJ1-2; TRBD1 matches at 11 bases. This CDR3 is 15 amino acids long. Trimming cost V 4 bases and J 7 bases; bases outside gene matches: 8. Germline CDR1 is WSHSY and CDR2 is SAAADI.

Comments on this clonotype: Because the CDR3 is missing its conserved closing phenylalanine or tryptophan, this is likely a read error. The DNA is left out, because the CDR3 cannot be placed on it with certainty; the CDR3 is given as TCRdb lists it. The chain has TRBV7-4 and TRBJ2-5; TRBD2 was called by the table and not checked on the DNA. The germline gives CDR1 SGHVT, CDR2 SQSDAQ. 12 amino acids form the CDR3, both terminal residues included. The CDR3 protein is CARQAARETKYY.

This clonotype was recorded once. V gene TRBV7-8 combines with J gene TRBJ2-3; TRBD2 is a possible D gene (5 bases). Per the germline V gene, CDR1 is SGHVS and CDR2 is FQNEAQ. The CDR3 has 14 residues. V gave up 3 bases and J gave up 15 bases, with 22 bases separating them. The CDR3 spells CASSFQPGRTALYF. Here the CDR3 DNA reads TGTGCCAGCAGCTTTCAGCCAGGCCGGACTGCCCTTTATTTT.

V usage is TRBV5-8 and J usage is TRBJ2-7; 7 positions match TRBD1. Losses at the gene ends were 2 bases for V and 1 base for J; bases not matched to a gene: 15. Germline V CDR1 and CDR2: SGHTS, YDEGEE. This CDR3 region has 18 residues. The CDR3 is CASSFQTNGTALSYEQYV. CDR3 nucleotide sequence: TGTGCCAGCAGCTTTCAAACAAACGGGACAGCCCTTTCCTACGAGCAGTACGTC.

The chain links TRBV7-2 to TRBJ2-2; 7 nucleotides line up with TRBD2. The germline CDR1 and CDR2 sequences are SGHTA and FQGNSA. The CDR3 sequence is 14 residues long. The ends lost 8 bases at V and 4 bases at J; junction bases unmatched: 7. In nucleotides, the CDR3 is TGTGCCAGCCGTCTAGCGGAGATCACCGGGGAGCTGTTTTTT. Translation gives CASRLAEITGELFF.

This chain uses TRBV20-1 with TRBJ2-5; D not resolved. Germline loops: CDR1 DFQATT, CDR2 SNEGSKA (reference sequence). V was trimmed by 6 bases and J by 0 bases, leaving 23 bases between them. The CDR3 is made up of 17 amino acids. The CDR3 is CSAADPTLAAYQETQYF. The CDR3 DNA follows: TGCAGTGCCGCGGACCCTACCCTGGCTGCGTACCAAGAGACCCAGTACTTC.

This chain uses TRBV12-3 or TRBV12-4 with TRBJ1-1; 8 bases line up with TRBD1. The CDR3 has 12 residues. V was clipped by 6 bases and J by 11 bases; unmatched bases: 8. The CDR3 DNA reads as TGTGCCAGCAGCCAACCAGGGGGCGAGGCTTTCTTT. It yields the protein CASSQPGGEAFF.